One sample yielded the 10 T cell receptor beta chains listed below, sequenced in a study of blood T cell repertoires in COVID-19. Generated by immunoSEQ multiplex PCR, the TCRdb table keeps only in-frame clones and is missing some. The table records 320,000 or so clones, under 90% of them present only once. The sequencing sample was made of PBMCs or T cells enriched from blood (not recorded which). These receptors originate from a man aged 60 to 75 who had recovered from COVID-19.

The rearrangement uses TRBV18 and TRBJ2-3; TRBD1 matches at 10 bases. The ends lost 5 bases at V and 3 bases at J; junction bases unmatched: 8. CDR1 is KGHSH, CDR2 LQKENI, per germline. There are 16 residues in the CDR3. CDR3 loop: CASSIRQGARTDTQYF. Here the CDR3 DNA reads TGTGCCAGCTCAATTCGACAGGGGGCTCGGACAGATACGCAGTATTTT.

This clone was detected only once. The CDR3 DNA follows: TGTGCCAGCAGGGACAGGGCATTGGGCAATCAGCCCCAGCATTTT. Its translation: CASRDRALGNQPQHF. This chain links TRBV28 with TRBJ1-5; 8 bases agree with TRBD1. The CDR3 runs to 15 residues. V was pared by 6 bases and J by 2 bases, with 6 bases of the junction left unmatched. The germline CDR1 and CDR2 sequences are MDHEN and SYDVKM.

This clone has a single count. This sequence joins TRBV5-1 and TRBJ2-1; 8 bases are a match to TRBD2. Germline trimming cut 3 bases from V and 5 bases from J; bases unmatched to any gene: 7. This CDR3 is built from 15 residues. Looked up from germline, CDR1 is SGHRS and CDR2 is YFSETQ. The CDR3 spells CASSYSGNLNNEQFF. CDR3 bases: TGCGCCAGCAGCTATAGCGGGAACCTCAACAATGAGCAGTTCTTC.

The CDR3 sequence: CASKPRDIPLHF. DNA of the CDR3: TGTGCCAGCAAACCCAGGGACATCCCCCTCCACTTT. V usage is TRBV28 and J usage is TRBJ1-6; D may be TRBD1 (6 bases). This CDR3 comprises 12 residues. Trimming removed 7 bases from V and 13 bases from J, with 14 bases in between. In germline, CDR1 is MDHEN, CDR2 SYDVKM.

This chain links TRBV5-1 with TRBJ1-6, with D possibly TRBD1 on 5 matching bases. Germline values: CDR1 SGHRS, CDR2 YFSETQ. The CDR3 runs to 13 residues. V was clipped by 5 bases and J by 6 bases, with 9 bases between them. DNA of the CDR3: TGCGCCAGCAGGGGGGGTCTTAATTCACCCCTCCACTTT. Amino acid sequence: CASRGGLNSPLHF.

This clone appeared a single time. This chain connects TRBV5-4 to TRBJ2-2; 16 bases match TRBD2. J lost 3 bases, V lost 4 bases, and 9 bases had no gene match. There are 19 residues in the CDR3. The germline CDR1 and CDR2 sequences are SGHNT and YYREEE (reference sequence). The CDR3 coding sequence is TGTGCCAGCAGCCAACCGGGACTAGCGGGAGGGTCTGACACCGGGGAGCTGTTTTTT. Residues: CASSQPGLAGGSDTGELFF.

This sequence joins TRBV5-6 and TRBJ2-3; possibly TRBD2 for D (5 bases). Germline V gives CDR1 SGHDT, CDR2 YYEEEE. The CDR3 spans 15 residues. Trimming cost V 6 bases and J 3 bases, with 17 bases left between them. The CDR3 sequence is CASTLIGSQTDTQYF. Written as DNA, the CDR3 is TGTGCCAGCACCCTAATTGGGAGTCAAACAGATACGCAGTATTTT.

The genes are TRBV11-2 and TRBJ2-1, with 8 bases identical to TRBD2. There are 16 residues in the CDR3. Trimming at V came to 4 bases and at J to 3 bases, leaving 8 bases not matched to a gene. Germline V gene data show CDR1 as SGHAT and CDR2 as FQNNGV. CDR3 sequence (DNA): TGTGCCAGCAGCTCACCAGCGGGAGTGGGCTACAATGAGCAGTTCTTC. Amino acids: CASSSPAGVGYNEQFF. The complete variable domain, with remaining parts taken from reference TRBV11-2 and TRBJ2-1, reads EAGVAQSPRYKIIEKRQSVAFWCNPISGHATLYWYQQILGQGPKLLIQFQNNGVVDDSQLPKDRFSAERLKGVDSTLKIQPAKLEDSAVYLCASSSPAGVGYNEQFFGPGTRLTVL.

The rearrangement links TRBV10-3 to TRBJ2-7; TRBD1 is a possible D gene (5 bases). Trimming took off 4 bases at V and 6 bases at J, with 16 bases between the two ends. The CDR3 consists of 14 residues. In germline, CDR1 is ENHRY, CDR2 SYGVKD. The CDR3 nucleotides read TGTGCCATCAGTGGACAGCCCATTTACGGCGAGCAGTACTTC. This codes for CAISGQPIYGEQYF.

The chain carries TRBV5-6 and TRBJ2-4; 9 bases are shared with TRBD1. Unmatched junction bases numbered 5, after V lost 1 base and J lost 9 bases. Germline CDR1 and CDR2: SGHDT and YYEEEE. The CDR3 spans 14 residues. CDR3 protein: CASSLTGGAGIQYF. The DNA of the CDR3 is TGTGCCAGCAGCTTGACAGGGGGCGCGGGCATTCAGTACTTC.